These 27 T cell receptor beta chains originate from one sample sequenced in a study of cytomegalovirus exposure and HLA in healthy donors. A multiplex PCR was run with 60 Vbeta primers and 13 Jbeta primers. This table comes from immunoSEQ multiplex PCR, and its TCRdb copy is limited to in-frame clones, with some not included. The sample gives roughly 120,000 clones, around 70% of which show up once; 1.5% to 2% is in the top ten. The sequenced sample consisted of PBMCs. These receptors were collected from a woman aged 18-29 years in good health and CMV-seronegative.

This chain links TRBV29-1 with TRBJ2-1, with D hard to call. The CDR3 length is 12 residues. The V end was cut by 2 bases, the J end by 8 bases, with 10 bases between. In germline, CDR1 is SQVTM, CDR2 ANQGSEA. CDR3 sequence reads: CSVEQARDEQFF. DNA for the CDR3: TGCAGCGTTGAACAGGCCCGCGATGAGCAGTTCTTC.

The CDR3 is CASSPVAVLQGEQYF. The CDR3, as DNA: TGTGCCAGCAGCCCTGTCGCAGTTCTTCAGGGCGAGCAGTACTTC. The gene calls are TRBV5-6 and TRBJ2-7, with D maybe TRBD1 (5 bases). V lost 4 bases and J lost 6, with 20 bases in between. The CDR3 loop spans 15 amino acids. Germline V gene data show CDR1 as SGHDT and CDR2 as YYEEEE. The full variable domain, rest sourced from reference TRBV5-6 and TRBJ2-7, is DAGVTQSPTHLIKTRGQQVTLRCSPKSGHDTVSWYQQALGQGPQFIFQYYEEEERQRGNFPDRFSGHQFPNYSSELNVNALLLGDSALYLCASSPVAVLQGEQYFGPGTRLTVT.

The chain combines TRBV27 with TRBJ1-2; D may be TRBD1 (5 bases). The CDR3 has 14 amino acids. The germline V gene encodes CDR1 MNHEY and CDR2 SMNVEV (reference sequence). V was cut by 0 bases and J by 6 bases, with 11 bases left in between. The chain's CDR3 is CASSLSPQGNGYTF. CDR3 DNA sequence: TGTGCCAGCAGTTTATCCCCGCAGGGAAATGGCTACACCTTC.

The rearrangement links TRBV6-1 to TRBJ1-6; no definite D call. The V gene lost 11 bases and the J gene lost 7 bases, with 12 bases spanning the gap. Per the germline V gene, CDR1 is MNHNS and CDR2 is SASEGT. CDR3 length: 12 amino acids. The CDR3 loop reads CAGRGQNSPLHF. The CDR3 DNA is TGTGCCGGTCGGGGTCAGAATTCACCCCTCCACTTT.

As DNA, the CDR3 is TGCGCCAGCAGCCAGGGACAGGGGCTCGATCAGCCCCAGCATTTT. This gives the protein CASSQGQGLDQPQHF. The chain carries TRBV4-1 and TRBJ1-5, with TRBD1 matching over 10 bases. Germline V lookup: CDR1 MGHRA, CDR2 YSYEKL. The CDR3 is 15 residues long. J gave up 5 bases and V 3 bases, and 4 bases lay outside the gene matches.

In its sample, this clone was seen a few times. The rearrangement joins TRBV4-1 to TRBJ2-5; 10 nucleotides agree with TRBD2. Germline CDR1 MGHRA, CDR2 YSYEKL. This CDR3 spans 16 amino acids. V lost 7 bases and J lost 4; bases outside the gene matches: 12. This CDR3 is CASTPAGGPSRETQYF. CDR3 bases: TGCGCCAGCACTCCAGCGGGGGGGCCAAGTCGAGAGACCCAGTACTTC.

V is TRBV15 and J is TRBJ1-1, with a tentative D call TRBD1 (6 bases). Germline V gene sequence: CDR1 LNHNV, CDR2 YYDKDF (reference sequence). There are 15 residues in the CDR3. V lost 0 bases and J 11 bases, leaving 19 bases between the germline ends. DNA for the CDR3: TGTGCCACCAGCAGAGACAGGGGAAATTTGCTGAGGGCTTTCTTT. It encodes CATSRDRGNLLRAFF. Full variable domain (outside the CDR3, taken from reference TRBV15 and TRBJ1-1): DAMVIQNPRYQVTQFGKPVTLSCSQTLNHNVMYWYQQKSSQAPKLLFHYYDKDFNNEADTPDNFQSRRPNTSFCFLDIRSPGLGDTAMYLCATSRDRGNLLRAFFGQGTRLTVV.

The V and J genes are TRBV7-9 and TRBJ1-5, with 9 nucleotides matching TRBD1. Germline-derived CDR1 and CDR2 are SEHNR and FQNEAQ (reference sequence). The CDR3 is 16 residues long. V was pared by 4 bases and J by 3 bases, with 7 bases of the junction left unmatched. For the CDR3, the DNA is TGTGCCAGCAGCTCCTCCGGGACAGGGTCCAATCAGCCCCAGCATTTT. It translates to CASSSSGTGSNQPQHF.

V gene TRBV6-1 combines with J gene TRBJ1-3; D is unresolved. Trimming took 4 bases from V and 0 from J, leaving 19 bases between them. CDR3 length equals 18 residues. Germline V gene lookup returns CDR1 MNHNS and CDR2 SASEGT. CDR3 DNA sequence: TGTGCCAGCAGTGCCGACTCCCGCGGCCCCACCTCTGGAAACACCATATATTTT. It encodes CASSADSRGPTSGNTIYF.

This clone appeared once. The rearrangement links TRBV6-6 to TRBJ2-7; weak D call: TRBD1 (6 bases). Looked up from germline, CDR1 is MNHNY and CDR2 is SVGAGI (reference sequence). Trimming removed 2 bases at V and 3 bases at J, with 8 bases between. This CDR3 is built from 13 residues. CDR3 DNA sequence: TGTGCCAGCAGTTACGGGGGCAGCTACGAGCAGTACTTC. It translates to CASSYGGSYEQYF.

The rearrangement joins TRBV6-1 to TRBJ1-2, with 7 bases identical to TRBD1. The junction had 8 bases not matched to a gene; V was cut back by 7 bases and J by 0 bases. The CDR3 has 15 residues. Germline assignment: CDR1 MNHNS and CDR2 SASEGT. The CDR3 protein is CASIPRTGSNYGYTF. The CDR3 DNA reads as TGTGCCAGCATCCCACGGACAGGATCTAACTATGGCTACACCTTC.

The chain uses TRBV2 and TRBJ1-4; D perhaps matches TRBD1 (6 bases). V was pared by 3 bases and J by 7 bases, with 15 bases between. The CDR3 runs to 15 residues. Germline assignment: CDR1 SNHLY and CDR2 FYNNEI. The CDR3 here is CASSDRSRGPEKLFF. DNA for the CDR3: TGTGCCAGCAGTGACCGGTCCAGGGGACCTGAAAAACTGTTTTTT.

The CDR3 loop reads CASGDSNTQYF. The CDR3, as DNA: TGCGCCAGCGGAGACTCCAATACGCAGTATTTT. The chain uses TRBV5-1 and TRBJ2-3, with D uncertain. Per germline, CDR1 SGHRS and CDR2 YFSETQ. The CDR3 has 11 amino acids. Trimming removed 7 bases at V and 7 bases at J, with 10 bases between.

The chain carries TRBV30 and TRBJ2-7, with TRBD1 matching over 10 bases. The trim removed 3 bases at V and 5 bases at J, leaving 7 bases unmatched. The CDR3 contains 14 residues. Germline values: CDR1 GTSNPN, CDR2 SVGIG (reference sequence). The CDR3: CAWRGPGQGNEQYF. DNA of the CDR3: TGTGCCTGGAGGGGCCCGGGACAGGGGAACGAGCAGTACTTC.

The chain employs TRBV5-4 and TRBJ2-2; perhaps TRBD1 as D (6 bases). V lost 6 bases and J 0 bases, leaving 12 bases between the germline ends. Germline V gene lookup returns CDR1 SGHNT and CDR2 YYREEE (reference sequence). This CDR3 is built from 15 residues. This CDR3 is CASNLRGPNTGELFF. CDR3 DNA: TGTGCCAGCAATCTCAGGGGTCCGAACACCGGGGAGCTGTTTTTT.

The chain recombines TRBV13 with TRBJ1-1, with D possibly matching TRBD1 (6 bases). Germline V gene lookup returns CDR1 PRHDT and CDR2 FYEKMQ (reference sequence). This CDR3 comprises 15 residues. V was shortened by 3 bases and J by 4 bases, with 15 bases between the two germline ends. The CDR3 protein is CASSFGGGAGTEAFF. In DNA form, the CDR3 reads TGTGCCAGCAGCTTTGGCGGGGGCGCGGGCACTGAAGCTTTCTTT.

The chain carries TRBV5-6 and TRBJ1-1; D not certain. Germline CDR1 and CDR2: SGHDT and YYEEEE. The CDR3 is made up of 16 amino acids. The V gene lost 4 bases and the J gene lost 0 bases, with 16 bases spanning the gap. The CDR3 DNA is TGTGCCAGCAGCCCCGGGAGGCCGTCGCTGAACACTGAAGCTTTCTTT. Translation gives CASSPGRPSLNTEAFF.

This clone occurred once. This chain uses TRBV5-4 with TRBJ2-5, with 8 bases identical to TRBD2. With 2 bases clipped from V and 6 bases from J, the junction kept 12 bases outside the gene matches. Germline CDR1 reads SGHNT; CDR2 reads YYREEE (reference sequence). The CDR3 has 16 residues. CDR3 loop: CASSFGTGGPMKTQYF. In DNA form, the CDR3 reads TGTGCCAGCAGCTTCGGGACGGGGGGGCCCATGAAGACCCAGTACTTC.

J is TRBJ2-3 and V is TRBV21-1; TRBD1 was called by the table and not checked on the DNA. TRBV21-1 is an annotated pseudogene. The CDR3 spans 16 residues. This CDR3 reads CASSARPGTGGDTQYF. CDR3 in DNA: TGTGCCAGCAGCGCCCGTCCCGGGACAGGGGGAGATACGCAGTATTTT.

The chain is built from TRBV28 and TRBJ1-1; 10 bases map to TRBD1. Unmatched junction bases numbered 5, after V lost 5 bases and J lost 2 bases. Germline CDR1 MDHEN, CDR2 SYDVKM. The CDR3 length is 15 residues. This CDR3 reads CASSVGQGGNTEAFF. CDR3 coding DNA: TGTGCCAGCAGTGTTGGACAGGGGGGTAACACTGAAGCTTTCTTT.

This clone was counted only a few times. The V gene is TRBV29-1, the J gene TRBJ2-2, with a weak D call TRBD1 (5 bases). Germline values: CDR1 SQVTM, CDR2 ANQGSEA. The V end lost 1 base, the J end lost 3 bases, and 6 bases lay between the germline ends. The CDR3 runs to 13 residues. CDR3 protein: CSVEGQYTGELFF. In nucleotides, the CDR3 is TGCAGCGTTGAAGGACAGTACACCGGGGAGCTGTTTTTT.

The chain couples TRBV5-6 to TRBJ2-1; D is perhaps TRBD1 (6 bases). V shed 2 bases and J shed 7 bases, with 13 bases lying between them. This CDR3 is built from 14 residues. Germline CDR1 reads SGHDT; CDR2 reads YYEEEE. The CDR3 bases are TGTGCCAGCAGCTTTTACAGGGTAAGAAATGAGCAGTTCTTC. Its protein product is CASSFYRVRNEQFF.

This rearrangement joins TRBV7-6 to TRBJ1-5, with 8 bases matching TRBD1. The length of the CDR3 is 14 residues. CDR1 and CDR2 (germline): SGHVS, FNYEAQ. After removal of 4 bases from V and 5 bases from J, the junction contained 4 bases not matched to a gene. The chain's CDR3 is CASSYGQGDQPQHF. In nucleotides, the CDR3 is TGTGCCAGCAGCTATGGACAGGGCGATCAGCCCCAGCATTTT.

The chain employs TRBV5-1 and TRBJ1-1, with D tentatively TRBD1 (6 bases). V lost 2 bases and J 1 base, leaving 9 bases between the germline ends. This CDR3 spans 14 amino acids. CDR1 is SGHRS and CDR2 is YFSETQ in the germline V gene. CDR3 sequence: CASSLWDTNTEAFF. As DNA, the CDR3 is TGCGCCAGCAGCTTATGGGACACGAACACTGAAGCTTTCTTT.

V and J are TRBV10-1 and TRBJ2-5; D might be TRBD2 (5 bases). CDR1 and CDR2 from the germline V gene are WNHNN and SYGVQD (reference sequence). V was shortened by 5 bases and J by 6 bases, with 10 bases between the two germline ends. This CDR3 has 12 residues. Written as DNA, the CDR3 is TGCGCCAGCAGTCCGGGGTCTAAGACCCAGTACTTC. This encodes CASSPGSKTQYF.

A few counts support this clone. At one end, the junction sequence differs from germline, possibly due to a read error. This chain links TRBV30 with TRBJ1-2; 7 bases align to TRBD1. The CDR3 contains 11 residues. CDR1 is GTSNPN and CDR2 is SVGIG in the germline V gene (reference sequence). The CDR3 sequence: CAGRSGGGYTF. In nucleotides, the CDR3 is TGTGCCGGGAGGTCAGGGGGAGGCTACACCTTC.

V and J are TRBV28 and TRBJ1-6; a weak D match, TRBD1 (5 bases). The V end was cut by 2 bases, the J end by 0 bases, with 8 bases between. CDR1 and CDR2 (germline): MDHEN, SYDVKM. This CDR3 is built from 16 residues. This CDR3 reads CASSLQGSSYNSPLHF. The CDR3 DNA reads TGTGCCAGCAGTTTACAGGGAAGCTCCTATAATTCACCCCTCCACTTT.